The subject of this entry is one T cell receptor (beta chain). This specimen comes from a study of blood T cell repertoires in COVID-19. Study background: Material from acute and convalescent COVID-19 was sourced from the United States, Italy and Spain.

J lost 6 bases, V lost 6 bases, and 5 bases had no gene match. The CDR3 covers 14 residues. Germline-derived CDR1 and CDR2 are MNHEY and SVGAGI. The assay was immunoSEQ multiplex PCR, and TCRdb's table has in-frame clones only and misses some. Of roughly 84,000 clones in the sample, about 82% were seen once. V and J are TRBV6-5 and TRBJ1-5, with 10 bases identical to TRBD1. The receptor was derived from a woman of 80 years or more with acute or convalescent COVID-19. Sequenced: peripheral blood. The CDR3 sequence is CASSQTGGGQPQHF. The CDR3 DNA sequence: TGTGCCAGCAGCCAGACAGGGGGCGGTCAGCCCCAGCATTTT.